A selection of T cell receptor beta chains follows, all from one sample in a study of T cell repertoires in cytomegalovirus infection. MiXCR, applied by TCRdb to the reads, yields one record per CDR3 protein. The table records 250,000 or so distinct CDR3 sequences, around 8.7% of them present only once. Sequenced sample: PBMCs. The origin of the receptors is a human donor in good health (CMV status not recorded). Some clones in this sample may be carry-over from other donors' samples. CDR3s include the opening cysteine and the closing phenylalanine or tryptophan. A D gene is named only where the DNA matches it firmly. Clone size is given for some rows only: seen once, a few or many times, or a class if the clone is expanded.

d_gene	v_gene	j_gene	abundance	CDR3aa	CDR3nt
TRBD1	TRBV7-8	TRBJ1-2	many	CASSPEPQGAQGYTF	TGTGCCAGCAGCCCGGAACCGCAGGGGGCGCAGGGCTACACCTTC
TRBD2	TRBV19	TRBJ2-5	NA	CATATSGTQETQYF	TGTGCCACTGCGACTAGCGGGACCCAAGAGACCCAGTACTTC
TRBD1	TRBV24-1	TRBJ1-5	many	CATSDPTGGDSNQPQHF	TGTGCCACCAGCGACCCCACAGGGGGTGATAGCAATCAGCCCCAGCATTTT
TRBD1	TRBV12-3/TRBV12-4	TRBJ1-4	NA	CASSVDRVREKLFF	TGTGCCAGCAGCGTGGACAGGGTTCGCGAAAAACTGTTTTTT
TRBD1	TRBV12-3/TRBV12-4	TRBJ1-5	few	CASTDRQGYQPQHF	TGTGCCAGCACCGACCGACAGGGGTATCAGCCCCAGCATTTT
TRBD2	TRBV5-6	TRBJ2-4	NA	CASSPGGGFQYF	TGTGCCAGCAGCCCGGGGGGGGGCTTTCAGTACTTC
NA	TRBV12-3/TRBV12-4	TRBJ2-2	many	CASSFERRYTGELFF	TGTGCCAGCAGTTTTGAGCGGAGATACACCGGGGAGCTGTTTTTT
NA	TRBV7-2	TRBJ2-1	NA	CASSLDSTAVNEQFF	TGTGCCAGCAGCTTGGACTCGACGGCGGTGAATGAGCAGTTCTTC
TRBD2	TRBV18	TRBJ2-2	many	CASSRLAGDLTGELFF	TGTGCCAGCTCACGACTAGCGGGAGACCTCACCGGGGAGCTGTTTTTT
NA	TRBV20-1	TRBJ1-5	few	CSAGSPQHF	TGCAGTGCAGGGTCACCCCAGCATTTT
NA	TRBV6-5	TRBJ2-7	many	CASSYGGPKGSYEQYF	TGTGCCAGCAGTTACGGAGGCCCGAAAGGGTCCTACGAGCAGTACTTC
TRBD1	TRBV20-1	TRBJ2-6	few	CSAKSGTGFTGANVLTF	TGCAGTGCGAAATCCGGGACAGGTTTCACCGGGGCCAACGTCCTGACTTTC
TRBD1	TRBV6-2/TRBV6-3	TRBJ2-7	many	CASSYELTGAKRNEQYF	TGTGCCAGCAGCTACGAATTGACAGGGGCTAAGAGGAACGAGCAGTACTTC
NA	TRBV20-1	TRBJ2-5	few	CSARDWETQYF	TGCAGTGCTAGAGATTGGGAGACCCAGTACTTC
NA	TRBV7-3	TRBJ2-7	many	CASSLNTGEQYF	TGTGCCAGCAGCTTAAACACAGGCGAGCAGTACTTC
NA	TRBV5-1	TRBJ1-2	many	CASSLTGIKLSGYTF	TGCGCCAGCAGCTTGACAGGGATTAAGCTCAGCGGCTACACCTTC
NA	TRBV7-9	TRBJ2-1	many	CASSTGPEGPEQFF	TGTGCCAGCAGCACGGGACCCGAGGGCCCTGAGCAGTTCTTC
TRBD2	TRBV20-1	TRBJ2-1	once	CSGLEGLVSSQFF	TGCAGTGGGCTAGAGGGACTAGTGTCAAGTCAGTTCTTC
NA	TRBV7-2	TRBJ1-2	NA	CASSLGSGHALYGYTF	TGTGCCAGCAGCTTAGGTTCCGGGCACGCTCTCTATGGCTACACCTTC
NA	TRBV4-2	TRBJ1-2	NA	CASSQDSQDYGYTF	TGTGCCAGCAGCCAAGACTCACAGGACTATGGCTACACCTTC
NA	TRBV30	TRBJ1-2	few	CAAKGYTF	TGTGCCGCGAAGGGCTACACCTTC
NA	TRBV19	TRBJ2-3	NA	CASRQGWGAADTQYF	TGTGCCAGTAGACAAGGGTGGGGAGCAGCAGATACGCAGTATTTT
NA	TRBV20-1	TRBJ1-1	NA	CSAREDTEAFF	TGCAGTGCTAGAGAGGACACTGAAGCTTTCTTT
TRBD2	TRBV12-3/TRBV12-4	TRBJ2-2	few	CASSLRLSGGAGTGELFF	TGTGCCAGCAGTTTAAGACTTAGCGGGGGGGCCGGCACCGGGGAGCTGTTTTTT
TRBD1	TRBV7-2	TRBJ2-2	many	CASSSQGTGRTGELFF	TGTGCCAGCAGCTCACAGGGGACAGGGCGCACCGGGGAGCTGTTTTTT
NA	TRBV7-2	TRBJ2-3	many	CASSPADTQYF	TGTGCCAGCAGCCCCGCGGATACGCAGTATTTT
TRBD1	TRBV12-3/TRBV12-4	TRBJ1-5	many	CASSLGDSDRPQHF	TGTGCCAGCAGTTTGGGGGACAGCGATCGGCCCCAGCATTTT
NA	TRBV28	TRBJ1-5	many	CASSSGAGNQPQHF	TGTGCCAGCAGCTCCGGGGCTGGCAATCAGCCCCAGCATTTT
NA	TRBV7-2	TRBJ2-2	many	CASRAWGTRAGELFF	TGTGCCAGCAGGGCCTGGGGAACGAGGGCCGGGGAGCTGTTTTTT
NA	TRBV27	TRBJ2-7	many	CASSRAGAAYEQYF	TGTGCCAGCAGTCGGGCGGGGGCGGCCTACGAGCAGTACTTC
TRBD1	TRBV20-1	TRBJ2-5	few	CSAFVTGARETQYF	TGCAGTGCTTTTGTGACAGGGGCGAGGGAGACCCAGTACTTC
NA	TRBV4-3	TRBJ1-2	many	CASSHPGEINYGYTF	TGCGCCAGCAGCCACCCAGGGGAAATTAACTATGGCTACACCTTC
TRBD1	TRBV7-2	TRBJ1-1	many	CASSAGQGRVNTEAFF	TGTGCCAGCAGCGCCGGACAGGGGCGGGTGAACACTGAAGCTTTCTTT
TRBD1	TRBV12-3/TRBV12-4	TRBJ1-1	many	CASSTGQGWTEAFF	TGTGCCAGCAGCACAGGACAGGGTTGGACTGAAGCTTTCTTT
NA	TRBV7-2	TRBJ1-1	many	CASSSTSGNTEAFF	TGTGCCAGCAGCTCGACGTCCGGGAACACTGAAGCTTTCTTT
NA	TRBV7-2	TRBJ1-2	many	CASSPPRRSYGYTF	TGTGCCAGCAGCCCGCCTAGACGGAGCTATGGCTACACCTTC
NA	TRBV6-2/TRBV6-3	TRBJ2-2	NA	CASSLRGKNTGELFF	TGTGCCAGCAGCCTCCGGGGAAAGAACACCGGGGAGCTGTTTTTT
TRBD2	TRBV7-2	TRBJ2-2	many	CASSSVAGWGTGELFF	TGTGCCAGCAGCTCAGTAGCGGGATGGGGCACCGGGGAGCTGTTTTTT
NA	TRBV7-9	TRBJ1-5	NA	CASSLVGPESNQPQHF	TGTGCCAGCAGCTTAGTAGGTCCGGAAAGCAATCAGCCCCAGCATTTT
NA	TRBV10-3	TRBJ2-3	NA	CAISESLLGDPLTDTQYF	TGTGCCATCAGTGAGAGTCTTCTTGGGGACCCCCTCACAGATACGCAGTATTTT
NA	TRBV6-1	TRBJ1-2	many	CASIQGGGYGYTF	TGTGCCAGCATCCAAGGGGGAGGCTATGGCTACACCTTC
TRBD1	TRBV18	TRBJ1-1	NA	CASSRDSTMNTEAFF	TGTGCCAGCTCACGGGACAGCACTATGAACACTGAAGCTTTCTTT
TRBD2	TRBV10-3	TRBJ2-7	many	CAISVGGNYEQYF	TGTGCCATCAGTGTGGGAGGGAACTACGAGCAGTACTTC
TRBD2	TRBV6-2/TRBV6-3	TRBJ2-7	NA	CASTSGKYEQYF	TGTGCCAGCACCAGCGGGAAGTACGAGCAGTACTTC
TRBD2	TRBV12-3/TRBV12-4	TRBJ2-2	few	CASSPIAGGFTGELFF	TGTGCCAGCAGTCCGATAGCGGGAGGGTTCACCGGGGAGCTGTTTTTT
TRBD1	TRBV5-1	TRBJ1-2	NA	CASSLEDRPLGYTF	TGCGCCAGCAGCTTGGAGGACAGGCCCCTGGGCTACACCTTC
NA	TRBV7-2	TRBJ1-4	many	CASSPDRSGSEKLFF	TGTGCCAGCAGCCCCGACAGGAGCGGAAGTGAAAAACTGTTTTTT
NA	TRBV11-3	TRBJ1-1	many	CASSLRPVGGRVNTEAFF	TGTGCCAGCAGCTTAAGGCCGGTGGGGGGCCGAGTGAACACTGAAGCTTTCTTT
NA	TRBV20-1	TRBJ2-5	NA	CSAYGFARETQYF	TGCAGTGCCTACGGATTCGCTAGGGAGACCCAGTACTTC
NA	TRBV28	TRBJ1-2	many	CASSLGARAANYGYTF	TGTGCCAGCAGTTTAGGTGCCAGGGCAGCTAACTATGGCTACACCTTC
TRBD1	TRBV28	TRBJ1-6	many	CASSLLGTGGISSYNSPLHF	TGTGCCAGCAGTTTACTCGGGACAGGGGGAATAAGCTCCTATAATTCACCCCTCCACTTT
TRBD1	TRBV6-6	TRBJ1-1	many	CASSRGQGARPEAFF	TGTGCCAGCAGTCGGGGACAGGGGGCGCGACCTGAAGCTTTCTTT
TRBD2	TRBV27	TRBJ2-1	many	CASSLYARTSGAPSYNEQFF	TGTGCCAGCAGTTTGTATGCAAGGACTAGCGGCGCCCCCTCCTACAATGAGCAGTTCTTC
TRBD1	TRBV11-3	TRBJ1-1	many	CASSLVRGRDTEAFF	TGTGCCAGCAGCTTAGTCAGGGGGCGGGACACTGAAGCTTTCTTT
TRBD1	TRBV7-2	TRBJ1-1	many	CASSLITGGTEAFF	TGTGCCAGCAGCCTAATTACAGGGGGCACTGAAGCTTTCTTT
NA	TRBV7-2	TRBJ2-2	many	CASSPRGAGELFF	TGTGCCAGCAGCCCCCGCGGTGCCGGGGAGCTGTTTTTT
NA	TRBV6-2/TRBV6-3	TRBJ2-3	many	CASTREDYTDTQYF	TGTGCCAGCACCAGGGAGGATTACACAGATACGCAGTATTTT
TRBD2	TRBV19	TRBJ2-7	NA	CASTRPGPGGEQYF	TGTGCCAGTACCCGACCGGGACCCGGGGGGGAGCAGTACTTC
TRBD1	TRBV7-4	TRBJ2-7	many	CASSRTGGASYEQYF	TGTGCCAGCAGCCGGACAGGGGGCGCCTCCTACGAGCAGTACTTC
NA	TRBV7-9	TRBJ1-2	many	CASSPKFKNRVDYGYTF	TGTGCCAGCAGCCCGAAGTTTAAGAACAGGGTGGACTATGGCTACACCTTC